Listed here are 12 T cell receptor beta chains from one sample, sequenced in a study of blood T cell repertoires in COVID-19. Measured with immunoSEQ multiplex PCR; TCRdb has only the in-frame clones, and not every one. The sample has about 190,000 clones; roughly 73% are singletons. Sequences were obtained from peripheral blood. These receptors originate from a woman of 80 years or more with active or convalescent COVID-19.

This clone was seen a single time. The chain is built from TRBV5-1 and TRBJ1-1, with 8 bases identical to TRBD1. Germline CDR1 is SGHRS and CDR2 is YFSETQ. Germline trimming cut 4 bases from V and 4 bases from J; bases unmatched to any gene: 6. The CDR3 covers 14 residues. The CDR3 DNA is TGCGCCAGCAGCCTGGACAGGGTATCCACTGAAGCTTTCTTT. As protein: CASSLDRVSTEAFF.

The sample holds many counts of this clone. The genes are TRBV29-1 and TRBJ2-1; possible D gene TRBD2, 6 bases. Germline V gene sequence: CDR1 SQVTM, CDR2 ANQGSEA. The CDR3 has 11 amino acids. V lost 3 bases and J lost 8, with 8 bases in between. The CDR3 here is CSVDGRDEQFF. The CDR3 nucleotides read TGCAGCGTTGACGGGAGAGATGAGCAGTTCTTC.

This rearrangement joins TRBV5-4 to TRBJ2-3; TRBD2 matches 10 bases. This CDR3 is built from 17 residues. CDR1 is SGHNT and CDR2 is YYREEE in the germline V gene (reference sequence). V was clipped by 0 bases and J by 4 bases; unmatched bases: 8. CDR3: CASSLGSSGGRADTQYF. In nucleotides, the CDR3 is TGTGCCAGCAGCTTGGGTAGTAGCGGGGGGAGGGCAGATACGCAGTATTTT.

This chain joins TRBV5-1 and TRBJ2-2; perhaps TRBD1 as D (5 bases). The CDR3 is 14 amino acids. V shed 0 bases and J shed 6 bases, with 9 bases lying between them. Germline lookup yields CDR1 SGHRS and CDR2 YFSETQ. CDR3 DNA sequence: TGCGCCAGCAGCTTGGAGGGGCATCCCGGGGAGCTGTTTTTT. Translation: CASSLEGHPGELFF.

The V gene is TRBV27, the J gene TRBJ1-1, with D possibly being TRBD1 (6 bases). The V end lost 3 bases, the J end lost 0 bases, and 14 bases lay between the germline ends. The CDR3 is made up of 16 amino acids. Germline V CDR1 and CDR2: MNHEY, SMNVEV (reference sequence). CDR3 protein: CASSFWGGQLNTEAFF. The CDR3 DNA reads as TGTGCCAGCAGTTTCTGGGGCGGACAGTTGAACACTGAAGCTTTCTTT.

This chain connects TRBV5-1 to TRBJ2-1, with unresolved D. The CDR3 is 13 amino acids. Germline CDR1 SGHRS, CDR2 YFSETQ. Trimming removed 6 bases from V and 4 bases from J, with 11 bases in between. The CDR3 here is CASNSPLYNEQFF. As DNA, the CDR3 is TGCGCCAGCAACTCCCCCCTTTACAATGAGCAGTTCTTC. Looking up the rest from reference TRBV5-1 and TRBJ2-1 gives the full variable domain: KAGVTQTPRYLIKTRGQQVTLSCSPISGHRSVSWYQQTPGQGLQFLFEYFSETQRNKGNFPGRFSGRQFSNSRSEMNVSTLELGDSALYLCASNSPLYNEQFFGPGTRLTVL.

This chain links TRBV5-1 with TRBJ2-3; D unresolved. CDR1 SGHRS and CDR2 YFSETQ come from the germline V gene. The CDR3 runs to 12 residues. V was trimmed by 0 bases and J by 5 bases, leaving 4 bases between them. CDR3 sequence reads: CASSLAGDTQYF. The CDR3 DNA reads as TGCGCCAGCAGCTTGGCGGGAGATACGCAGTATTTT.

The CDR3 region has the DNA TGTGCCTGGAGTGCGATCGGTGTACGGCAGTTCTTC. This codes for CAWSAIGVRQFF. The rearrangement joins TRBV30 to TRBJ2-1; D is uncertain. Germline CDR1 reads GTSNPN; CDR2 reads SVGIG (reference sequence). Trimming removed 1 base at V and 12 bases at J, with 13 bases between. The CDR3 consists of 12 residues. Full variable domain (outside the CDR3, taken from reference TRBV30 and TRBJ2-1): SQTIHQWPATLVQPVGSPLSLECTVEGTSNPNLYWYRQAAGRGLQLLFYSVGIGQISSEVPQNLSASRPQDRQFILSSKKLLLSDSGFYLCAWSAIGVRQFFGPGTRLTVL.

V gene TRBV6-6 combines with J gene TRBJ2-7; 8 bases line up with TRBD1. This CDR3 spans 14 amino acids. Germline V lookup: CDR1 MNHNY, CDR2 SVGAGI (reference sequence). V was pared by 0 bases and J by 4 bases, with 2 bases of the junction left unmatched. The CDR3 nucleotides are TGTGCCAGCAGTTACTCGGACAGGGTTTACGAGCAGTACTTC. Protein sequence: CASSYSDRVYEQYF.

The gene calls are TRBV9 and TRBJ1-2; 8 bases match TRBD1. The CDR3 is 14 residues long. CDR1 and CDR2 (germline): SGDLS, YYNGEE. J lost 3 bases, V lost 3 bases, and 4 bases had no gene match. CDR3 nucleotide sequence: TGTGCCAGCAGCGGAGGGACAGGAGACTATGGCTACACCTTC. Protein product: CASSGGTGDYGYTF.

This clone was detected once. V and J are TRBV19 and TRBJ1-1; TRBD1 matches at 7 bases. The ends lost 9 bases at V and 3 bases at J; junction bases unmatched: 4. CDR1 and CDR2 (germline): LNHDA, SQIVND (reference sequence). This CDR3 is built from 12 residues. The CDR3 DNA follows: TGTGCCAGATCCGACAGGGACACTGAAGCTTTCTTT. This encodes CARSDRDTEAFF.

This clone was seen just once. The chain combines TRBV19 with TRBJ2-7; 7 bases are shared with TRBD2. The CDR3 spans 13 residues. Losses at the gene ends were 5 bases for V and 3 bases for J; bases not matched to a gene: 4. Germline assignment: CDR1 LNHDA and CDR2 SQIVND (reference sequence). The CDR3: CASSSGLFYEQYF. The CDR3 DNA reads as TGTGCCAGTAGTTCGGGACTATTCTACGAGCAGTACTTC.